This T cell receptor (beta chain) was profiled in a study of a mutant IDH1 vaccine in newly diagnosed glioma. Whole-study results and caveats: Patients mounted vaccine-induced immune responses in approximately 93% of cases. Alterations occurring in top peripheral T cell clonotypes seemed unrelated to pseudoprogression.

There are 12 residues in the CDR3. Germline V gene lookup returns CDR1 SEHNR and CDR2 FQNEAQ (reference sequence). Trimming stripped 3 bases from V and 8 bases from J, with 8 bases between. Time point given: baseline, week 1 (first vaccination visit). Stated treatment: pre-vaccination baseline after standard-of-care therapy. The donors' diagnosis was new WHO grade 3 or 4 astrocytoma that was IDH1-mutant and ATRX-lost. Of note for this clone: Antigen specificity is unknown.

Assay used: immunoSEQ multiplex PCR; TCRdb lists only in-frame clones, some missing. The sample shows about 92,000 clones, roughly 80% of them seen only once. The sample was PBMCs, taken from a glioma patient treated with radiotherapy, temozolomide or both. The clonotype was recovered from a woman in her 50s with glioma. The chain employs TRBV7-9 and TRBJ2-1; unclear D gene. CDR3 residues: CASSFRIDEQFF. DNA for the CDR3: TGTGCCAGCAGCTTCAGAATCGATGAGCAGTTCTTC.